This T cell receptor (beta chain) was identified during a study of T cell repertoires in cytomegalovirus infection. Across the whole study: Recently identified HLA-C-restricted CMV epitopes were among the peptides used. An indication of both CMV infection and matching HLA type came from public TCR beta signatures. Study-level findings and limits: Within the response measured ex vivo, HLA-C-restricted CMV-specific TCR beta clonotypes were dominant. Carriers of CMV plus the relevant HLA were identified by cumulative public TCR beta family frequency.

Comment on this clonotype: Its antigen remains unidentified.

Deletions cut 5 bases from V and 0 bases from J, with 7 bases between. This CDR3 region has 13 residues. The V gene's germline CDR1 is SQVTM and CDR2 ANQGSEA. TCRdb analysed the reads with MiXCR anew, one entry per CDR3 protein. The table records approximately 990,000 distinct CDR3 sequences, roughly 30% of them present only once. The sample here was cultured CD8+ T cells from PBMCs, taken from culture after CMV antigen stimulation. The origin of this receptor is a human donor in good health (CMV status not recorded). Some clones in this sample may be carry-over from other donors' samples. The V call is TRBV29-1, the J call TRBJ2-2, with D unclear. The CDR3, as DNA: TGCAGCGTTAGGACGGCGAACACCGGGGAGCTGTTTTTT. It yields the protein CSVRTANTGELFF.